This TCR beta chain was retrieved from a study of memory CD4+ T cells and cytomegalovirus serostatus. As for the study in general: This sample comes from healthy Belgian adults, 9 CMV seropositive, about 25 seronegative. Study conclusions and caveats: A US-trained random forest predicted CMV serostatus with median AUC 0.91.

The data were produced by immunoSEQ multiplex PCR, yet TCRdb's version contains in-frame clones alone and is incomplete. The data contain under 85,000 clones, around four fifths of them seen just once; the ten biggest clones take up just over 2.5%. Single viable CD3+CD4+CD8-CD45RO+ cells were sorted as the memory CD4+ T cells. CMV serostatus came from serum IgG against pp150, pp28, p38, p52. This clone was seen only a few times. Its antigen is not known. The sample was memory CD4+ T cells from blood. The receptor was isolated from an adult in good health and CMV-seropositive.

In DNA form, the CDR3 reads TGTGCCTGGAGAAAGGGTGGCTACACCTTC. This encodes CAWRKGGYTF. This chain uses TRBV30 with TRBJ1-2, with D uncertain. This CDR3 comprises 10 residues. From germline, CDR1 is GTSNPN and CDR2 SVGIG (reference sequence). Trimming shortened V by 3 bases and J by 7 bases, and 6 bases separated the two germline ends.